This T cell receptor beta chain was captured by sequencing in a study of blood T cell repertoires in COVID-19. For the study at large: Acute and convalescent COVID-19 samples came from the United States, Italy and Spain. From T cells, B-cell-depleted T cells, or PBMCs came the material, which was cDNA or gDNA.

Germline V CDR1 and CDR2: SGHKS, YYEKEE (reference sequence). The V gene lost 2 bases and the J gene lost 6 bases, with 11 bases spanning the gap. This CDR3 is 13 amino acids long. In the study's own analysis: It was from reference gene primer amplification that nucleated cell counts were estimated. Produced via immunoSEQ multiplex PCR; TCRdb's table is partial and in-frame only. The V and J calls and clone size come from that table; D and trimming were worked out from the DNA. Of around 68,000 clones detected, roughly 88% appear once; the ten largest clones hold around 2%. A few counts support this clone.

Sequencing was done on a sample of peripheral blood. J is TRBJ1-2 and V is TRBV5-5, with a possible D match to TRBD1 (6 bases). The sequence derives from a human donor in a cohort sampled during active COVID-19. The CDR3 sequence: CASSFNRDNGYTF. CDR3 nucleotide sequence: TGTGCCAGCAGCTTTAACAGGGATAATGGCTACACCTTC.